The 12 T cell receptor beta chains given below trace back to one sample, sequenced in a study of molecular identifiers for immune sequencing clone quantification. One entry per CDR3 protein results from TCRdb running MiXCR on the PCR reads. This sample yields about 510,000 distinct CDR3 sequences, of which 25% are seen a single time; 0.7% to 0.9% belongs to the top ten. Sequences were obtained from naive CD8+ T cells from blood, with Jurkat cell RNA spiked in. This sample's subset: FACS-sorted CD8+CD4-CCR7+CD45RA+ naive T cells. The receptors originated from a human donor in good health. Some libraries in this study had Jurkat cell RNA spiked in.

Written as DNA, the CDR3 is TGTGCCAGCAGCGCGGGGGCGGGGGGGCCGTTTTTTGATACGCAGTATTTT. Amino acid sequence: CASSAGAGGPFFDTQYF. J is TRBJ2-3 and V is TRBV11-2; 9 positions match TRBD2. Germline CDR1 SGHAT, CDR2 FQNNGV. There are 17 residues in the CDR3. V lost 5 bases to trimming and J lost 6 bases; unmatched junction nucleotides: 15.

This clonotype was detected a few times. This chain links TRBV7-9 with TRBJ1-1, with D unresolved. There are 13 residues in the CDR3. Per germline, CDR1 SEHNR and CDR2 FQNEAQ (reference sequence). V lost 7 bases and J lost 1, with 10 bases in between. In nucleotides, the CDR3 is TGTGCCAGCACGGAGTGGAGGAACACTGAAGCTTTCTTT. Its translation: CASTEWRNTEAFF.

Note on this clonotype: The CDR3 does not close with the conserved phenylalanine or tryptophan, likely indicating a read error. Here the CDR3 reads CASSLGQGTEEQYI. The DNA of the CDR3 is TGTGCCAGCAGTTTGGGACAGGGCACGGAGGAGCAGTACATC. The rearrangement links TRBV6-5 to TRBJ2-7; 9 bases are a match to TRBD1. The CDR3 extends over 14 amino acids. The germline CDR1 and CDR2 sequences are MNHEY and SVGAGI. Germline trimming cut 4 bases from V and 7 bases from J; bases unmatched to any gene: 8.

The chain combines TRBV20-1 with TRBJ2-7; TRBD1 might be the D (5 bases). This CDR3 contains 12 residues. Germline V gene lookup returns CDR1 DFQATT and CDR2 SNEGSKA (reference sequence). V was shortened by 4 bases and J by 9 bases, with 16 bases between the two germline ends. The DNA for the CDR3 is TGCAGTGCTATGGGGCCGGCCGGCGCGCAGTACTTC. Protein: CSAMGPAGAQYF.

This clonotype has a count of ten or more. The chain carries TRBV14 and TRBJ2-2; D not resolved. V was clipped by 5 bases and J by 0 bases, with 16 bases between them. The length of the CDR3 is 17 residues. Germline V CDR1 and CDR2: SGHDN, FVKESK. The CDR3 loop reads CASSILMSGPNTGELFF. In DNA form, the CDR3 reads TGTGCCAGCAGCATATTGATGTCCGGACCGAACACCGGGGAGCTGTTTTTT.

This clonotype was recorded many times. V is TRBV4-1 and J is TRBJ1-2, with 7 nucleotides matching TRBD1. V shed 1 base, J shed 3 bases, and the junction held 5 bases outside the gene matches. This CDR3 region has 15 residues. The V gene's germline CDR1 is MGHRA and CDR2 YSYEKL. In DNA, the CDR3 is TGCGCCAGCAGCCAAGTCGAGACAGGGTACTATGGCTACACCTTC. It specifies CASSQVETGYYGYTF.

This clonotype was recorded once. A read error is possible here, since a much larger clone lies one base away. Lacking the conserved final phenylalanine or tryptophan, this CDR3 likely reflects a read error. The V call is TRBV5-1, the J call TRBJ2-1; TRBD1 matches 8 bases. V shed 5 bases and J 5 bases; nucleotides not matched to a gene: 9. The V gene's germline CDR1 is SGHRS and CDR2 YFSETQ. The CDR3 has 15 amino acids. The CDR3, as DNA: TGCGCCAGCAGGAATGGGCAGGGGGCCCACAATGAGCAGTTCTTA. It encodes CASRNGQGAHNEQFL.

J is TRBJ2-7 and V is TRBV27; D tentatively reads TRBD1 or TRBD2 (5 bases each). This CDR3 spans 14 amino acids. Looked up from germline, CDR1 is MNHEY and CDR2 is SMNVEV (reference sequence). Trimming removed 5 bases at V and 3 bases at J, with 14 bases between. The chain's CDR3 is CASSAWDRIYEQYF. The CDR3 region has the DNA TGTGCCAGCAGTGCCTGGGACCGGATCTACGAGCAGTACTTC.

This clonotype was seen repeatedly, ten times or more. The chain is built from TRBV6-2 or TRBV6-3 and TRBJ2-3; D is ambiguous. This CDR3 is built from 12 residues. Between the trimmed V and J ends, which lost 1 base and 5 bases, there was a span of 4 bases. Germline V CDR1 and CDR2: MNHEY, SVGEGT. In nucleotides, the CDR3 is TGTGCCAGCAGTTACTGGAGAGATACGCAGTATTTT. Its protein is CASSYWRDTQYF.

This clonotype was counted many times. V gene TRBV15 combines with J gene TRBJ2-3; a possible D gene is TRBD1 (6 bases). There are 14 residues in the CDR3. V lost 5 bases and J 3 bases, leaving 12 bases between the germline ends. The V gene's germline CDR1 is LNHNV and CDR2 YYDKDF (reference sequence). CDR3 bases: TGTGCCACCAGCGAAGACAGGCGGACAGATACGCAGTATTTT. Translating it yields CATSEDRRTDTQYF.

Comment on this clonotype: Relative to the germline gene, one junction end is altered; a read error may explain this. This chain uses TRBV6-5 with TRBJ1-1; the D gene is possibly TRBD1 (6 bases). The CDR3 runs 17 residues. Per the germline V gene, CDR1 is MNHEY and CDR2 is SVGAGI. CDR3 sequence (DNA): TGTGCCAGCAGTACCGGGACCTGGGGGCACATGAAAACTGAAGCTTTCTTT. This gives the protein CASSTGTWGHMKTEAFF.

This clonotype was seen repeatedly, ten times or more. This rearrangement joins TRBV11-2 to TRBJ2-5; 10 nucleotides line up with TRBD2. The CDR3 spans 14 residues. Unmatched junction bases numbered 1, after V lost 5 bases and J lost 1 base. The germline gives CDR1 SGHAT, CDR2 FQNNGV. The CDR3 protein is CASSGLAVQETQYF. Written as DNA, the CDR3 is TGTGCCAGCAGCGGACTAGCGGTCCAAGAGACCCAGTACTTC.